Below are 14 T cell receptor beta chains sequenced from a single sample in a study of regulatory T cells in long-lasting Graves disease. Library construction for TCR beta used iRepertoire HTBI primers and Arm-PCR of CDR3 regions. TCRdb reprocessed the multiplex PCR reads via MiXCR and lists one record per CDR3 protein. The sample records some 600,000 distinct CDR3 sequences, about 16% being singletons. The time point denotes: newly diagnosed GD, antithyroid drugs for less than 3 months. Scientists built the TCR library using RNA that was extracted from PBMCs. The same sample was also studied in work on T cells in Graves' hyperthyroidism and ophthalmopathy.

Sequenced material: peripheral blood mononuclear cells (PBMCs), taken at new diagnosis, from a patient treated with antithyroid drugs. The receptors derive from a young man with Graves disease.

This clonotype was seen a few times. The V call is TRBV20-1, the J call TRBJ2-5; 9 nucleotides align to TRBD2. This CDR3 comprises 16 residues. Per the germline V gene, CDR1 is DFQATT and CDR2 is SNEGSKA (reference sequence). Trimming took 3 bases from V and 4 from J; bases not matched to a gene: 12. The CDR3 region has the DNA TGCAGTGCTAGCCTAGAGGCGGGAGGGCCCTCAGAGACCCAGTACTTC. It specifies CSASLEAGGPSETQYF.

This clonotype was counted between two and nine times. The rearrangement uses TRBV9 and TRBJ2-1; 9 bases are shared with TRBD1. The CDR3 contains 17 residues. Per the germline V gene, CDR1 is SGDLS and CDR2 is YYNGEE. V was pared by 3 bases and J by 8 bases, with 15 bases of the junction left unmatched. For the CDR3, the DNA is TGTGCCAGCAGCGCTTATACCGGGACAGGGTTTGCCGATGAGCAGTTCTTC. Translation: CASSAYTGTGFADEQFF.

This clonotype showed up just a few times. This chain links TRBV6-1 with TRBJ2-6; tentative D call: TRBD2 (6 bases). Trimming cost V 8 bases and J 0 bases, with 14 bases left between them. The CDR3 is made up of 16 amino acids. Germline values: CDR1 MNHNS, CDR2 SASEGT. Here the CDR3 reads CASRVADLSGANVLTF. The CDR3, as DNA: TGTGCCAGCCGGGTAGCGGACCTCTCTGGGGCCAACGTCCTGACTTTC.

This clonotype was seen only a few times. In DNA form, the CDR3 reads TGTGCCACCAGCAGAGCAATGGAAAAGCAGTTCTTC. Amino acids: CATSRAMEKQFF. This rearrangement joins TRBV15 to TRBJ2-1; D is unresolved. CDR1 LNHNV and CDR2 YYDKDF come from the germline V gene (reference sequence). The V end was cut by 1 base, the J end by 11 bases, with 9 bases between. This CDR3 has 12 residues.

The rearrangement uses TRBV25-1 and TRBJ2-5; possible D gene TRBD2, 5 bases. The CDR3 has 10 residues. The ends were cut back, 8 bases at V and 4 bases at J, with 5 bases in the middle. CDR1 MGHDK and CDR2 SYGVNS come from the germline V gene. The CDR3 here is CASEGETQYF. CDR3 coding DNA: TGTGCCAGCGAGGGAGAGACCCAGTACTTC.

This clonotype appeared many times. The chain uses TRBV27 and TRBJ2-7; no reliable D call. V lost 2 bases to trimming and J lost 1 base, with 9 bases between them. The CDR3 consists of 14 residues. The germline V gene has CDR1 MNHEY and CDR2 SMNVEV (reference sequence). CDR3 in DNA: TGTGCCAGCAGTTTAGCCGGCGTGTCCTACGAGCAGTACTTC. This codes for CASSLAGVSYEQYF.

The chain links TRBV11-1 to TRBJ2-1; 7 bases are shared with TRBD1. Germline assignment: CDR1 SGHAT and CDR2 FQDESV (reference sequence). This CDR3 comprises 16 residues. V gave up 2 bases and J gave up 3 bases; unmatched junction bases: 7. CDR3 bases: TGTGCCAGCAGCTTATTTTGGCAGGGGGACTACAATGAGCAGTTCTTC. It is translated as CASSLFWQGDYNEQFF.

This clonotype was counted many times. This sequence joins TRBV7-2 and TRBJ2-2; TRBD2 agrees at 14 bases. The junction had 5 bases not matched to a gene; V was cut back by 5 bases and J by 9 bases. Germline V gene sequence: CDR1 SGHTA, CDR2 FQGNSA. The CDR3 covers 15 residues. CDR3 coding DNA: TGTGCCAGCAGCCCCCGGACTAGCGGGAGGTGGGAGCTGTTTTTT. It translates to CASSPRTSGRWELFF.

The chain is built from TRBV6-2 or TRBV6-3 and TRBJ1-1; D is perhaps TRBD1 (6 bases). CDR1 is MNHEY, CDR2 SVGEGT, per germline. V lost 6 bases to trimming and J lost 11 bases, with 16 bases between them. The CDR3 has 12 residues. The CDR3 DNA reads as TGTGCCAGCAGCGAACAGGGTTGGCTGGCTTTCTTT. It is translated as CASSEQGWLAFF.

This rearrangement joins TRBV28 to TRBJ2-7; 10 bases are a match to TRBD2. The CDR3 is 13 amino acids. V lost 8 bases to trimming and J lost 5 bases; unmatched junction nucleotides: 6. Germline CDR1 and CDR2: MDHEN and SYDVKM. This chain's CDR3 is CASFLAGADEQYF. CDR3 sequence (DNA): TGTGCCAGCTTCCTAGCGGGAGCGGACGAGCAGTACTTC.

The gene calls are TRBV19 and TRBJ1-2, with unresolved D. The CDR3 covers 14 residues. The germline V gene has CDR1 LNHDA and CDR2 SQIVND (reference sequence). The V gene lost 7 bases and the J gene lost 4 bases, with 16 bases spanning the gap. The CDR3 coding sequence is TGTGCCAGTACCCGAACAAGGCTCAGCTATGGCTACACCTTC. It encodes CASTRTRLSYGYTF.

This sequence joins TRBV9 and TRBJ2-3; no clear D gene. V lost 2 bases and J lost 5, with 12 bases in between. This CDR3 contains 14 residues. Germline lookup yields CDR1 SGDLS and CDR2 YYNGEE. The CDR3 DNA reads as TGTGCCAGCAGCGTCCAGGCCCAGAGAGATACGCAGTATTTT. It encodes CASSVQAQRDTQYF.

This clonotype was counted many times. V and J are TRBV27 and TRBJ2-7, with unresolved D. CDR3 length: 14 amino acids. Germline CDR1 is MNHEY and CDR2 is SMNVEV (reference sequence). The V and J ends lost 5 bases and 4 bases respectively, with 15 bases between them. The CDR3 sequence: CASSRAGLRYEQYF. CDR3 DNA sequence: TGTGCCAGCAGTCGGGCAGGCCTTCGGTACGAGCAGTACTTC.

The chain uses TRBV7-2 and TRBJ2-5, with D possibly matching TRBD2 (6 bases). CDR1 and CDR2 (germline): SGHTA, FQGNSA. V was pared by 5 bases and J by 4 bases, with 14 bases between. This CDR3 comprises 14 residues. The CDR3 nucleotides are TGTGCCAGCAGCAGGCGGGATGAAGGAGAGACCCAGTACTTC. Translation: CASSRRDEGETQYF.